Many counts were recorded for the clone carrying this T cell receptor beta chain. Its specificity is not known. Germline V lookup: CDR1 DFQATT, CDR2 SNEGSKA (reference sequence). With 6 bases removed from V and 5 bases from J, the gap between germline ends came to 10 bases. There are 11 residues in the CDR3. The entry originates in a study of regulatory T cells in long-lasting Graves disease. Regarding the study as a whole: The number of shared public clonotypes was higher in persistent patients (around 2,700) than new patients (966).

Building of the TCR beta libraries involved iRepertoire HTBI primers and Arm-PCR of CDR3 regions. Each CDR3 protein is one row after TCRdb ran MiXCR on the multiplex PCR reads. The data show some 460,000 distinct CDR3 sequences, 16% seen once. As for time point: newly diagnosed GD, antithyroid drugs for less than 3 months. Making the TCR library involved RNA that had been extracted from PBMCs. The diagnosis of Graves' disease used American Thyroid Association guidelines. EDTA tubes were used for drawing around 9 milliliters of peripheral blood. The same data also went into a second study, on T cells in Graves' hyperthyroidism and ophthalmopathy. From that report: Using the HTBI primer set, a first-round RT-PCR was run on the TCR CDR3.

The rearrangement joins TRBV20-1 to TRBJ2-5; D may be TRBD1 (6 bases). The sequence was collected from a man aged 40-50 years with Graves disease. Sample: peripheral blood mononuclear cells (PBMCs), taken at new diagnosis, from a patient treated with antithyroid drugs. The chain's CDR3 is CSAGTPETQYF. The CDR3 coding sequence is TGCAGTGCAGGGACACCGGAGACCCAGTACTTC.